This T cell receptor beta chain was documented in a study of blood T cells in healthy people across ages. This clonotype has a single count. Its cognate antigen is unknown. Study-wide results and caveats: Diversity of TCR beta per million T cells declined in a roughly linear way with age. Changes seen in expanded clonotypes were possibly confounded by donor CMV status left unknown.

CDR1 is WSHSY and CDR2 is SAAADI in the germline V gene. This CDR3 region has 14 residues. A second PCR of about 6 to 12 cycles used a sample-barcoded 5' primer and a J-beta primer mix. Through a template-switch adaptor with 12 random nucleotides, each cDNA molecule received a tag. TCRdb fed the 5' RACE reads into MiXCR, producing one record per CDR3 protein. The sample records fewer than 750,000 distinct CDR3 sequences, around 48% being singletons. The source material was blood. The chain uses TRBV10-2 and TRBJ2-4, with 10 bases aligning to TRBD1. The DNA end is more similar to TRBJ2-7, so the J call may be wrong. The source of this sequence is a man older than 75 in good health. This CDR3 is CASRGTGESYEQYF. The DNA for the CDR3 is TGCGCCAGCAGGGGGACAGGGGAGAGCTACGAGCAGTACTTC.